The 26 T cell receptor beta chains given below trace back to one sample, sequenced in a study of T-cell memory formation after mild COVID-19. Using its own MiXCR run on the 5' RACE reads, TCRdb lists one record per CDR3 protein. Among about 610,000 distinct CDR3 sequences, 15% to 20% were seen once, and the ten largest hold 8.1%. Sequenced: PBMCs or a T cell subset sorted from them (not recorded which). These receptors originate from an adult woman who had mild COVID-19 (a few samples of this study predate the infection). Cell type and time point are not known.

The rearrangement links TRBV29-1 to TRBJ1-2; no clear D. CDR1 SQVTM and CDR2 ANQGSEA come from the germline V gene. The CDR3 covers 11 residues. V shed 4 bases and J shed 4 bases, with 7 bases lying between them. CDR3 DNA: TGCAGCGTTGGGGGAGGCTATGGCTACACCTTC. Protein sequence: CSVGGGYGYTF. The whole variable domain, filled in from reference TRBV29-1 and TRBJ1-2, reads SAVISQKPSRDICQRGTSLTIQCQVDSQVTMMFWYRQQPGQSLTLIATANQGSEATYESGFVIDKFPISRPNLTFSTLTVSNMSPEDSSIYLCSVGGGYGYTFGSGTRLTVV.

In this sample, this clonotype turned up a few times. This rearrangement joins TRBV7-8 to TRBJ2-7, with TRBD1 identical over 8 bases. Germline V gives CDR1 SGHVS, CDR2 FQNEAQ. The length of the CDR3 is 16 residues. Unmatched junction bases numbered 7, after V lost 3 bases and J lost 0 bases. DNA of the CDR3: TGTGCCAGCAGCTTTTCCGGGACAGGCGACTCCTACGAGCAGTACTTC. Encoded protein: CASSFSGTGDSYEQYF.

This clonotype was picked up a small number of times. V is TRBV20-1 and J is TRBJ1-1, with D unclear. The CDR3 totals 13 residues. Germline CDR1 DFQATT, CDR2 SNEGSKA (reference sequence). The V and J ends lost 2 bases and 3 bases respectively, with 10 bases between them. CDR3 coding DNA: TGCAGTGCTAGACCGGGTATGCACACTGAAGCTTTCTTT. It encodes CSARPGMHTEAFF.

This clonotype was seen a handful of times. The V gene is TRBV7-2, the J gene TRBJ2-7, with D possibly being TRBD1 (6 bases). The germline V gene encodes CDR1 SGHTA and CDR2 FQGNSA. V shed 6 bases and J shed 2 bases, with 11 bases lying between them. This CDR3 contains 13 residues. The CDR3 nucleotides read TGTGCCAGCAGGAGGACAGTAGCCTACGAGCAGTACTTC. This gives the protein CASRRTVAYEQYF.

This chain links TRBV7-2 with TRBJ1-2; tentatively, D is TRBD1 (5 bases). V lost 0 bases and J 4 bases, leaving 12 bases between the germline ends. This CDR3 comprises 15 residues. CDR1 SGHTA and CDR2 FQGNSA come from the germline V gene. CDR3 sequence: CASSLARARTYGYTF. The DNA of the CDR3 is TGTGCCAGCAGCTTAGCCAGGGCCCGGACCTATGGCTACACCTTC.

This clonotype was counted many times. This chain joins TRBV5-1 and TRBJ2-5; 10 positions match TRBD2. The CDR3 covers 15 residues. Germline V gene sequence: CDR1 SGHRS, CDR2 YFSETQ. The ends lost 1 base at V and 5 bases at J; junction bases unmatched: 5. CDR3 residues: CASSLFLAGVETQYF. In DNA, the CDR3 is TGCGCCAGCAGCTTGTTTCTAGCGGGAGTGGAGACCCAGTACTTC.

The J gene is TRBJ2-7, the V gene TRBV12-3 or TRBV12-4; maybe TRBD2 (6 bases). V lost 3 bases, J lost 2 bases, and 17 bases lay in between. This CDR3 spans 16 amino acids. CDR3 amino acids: CASSFRLGIGAYEQYF. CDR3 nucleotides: TGTGCCAGCAGTTTTCGACTAGGCATCGGTGCCTACGAGCAGTACTTC.

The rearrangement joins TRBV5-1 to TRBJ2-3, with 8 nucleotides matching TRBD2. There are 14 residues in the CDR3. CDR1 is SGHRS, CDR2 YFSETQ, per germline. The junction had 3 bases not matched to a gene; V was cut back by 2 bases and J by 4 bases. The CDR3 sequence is CASSFYGGADTQYF. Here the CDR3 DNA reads TGCGCCAGCAGCTTTTACGGGGGGGCAGATACGCAGTATTTT.

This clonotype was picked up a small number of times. The CDR3, as DNA: TGTGCCAGCAGCTTCGGTGGCAGGGGGCCGGGAGAGACCCAGTACTTC. Amino acids: CASSFGGRGPGETQYF. The chain is built from TRBV13 and TRBJ2-5, with 8 bases aligning to TRBD1. J was trimmed by 4 bases and V by 3 bases; bases with no gene match: 10. Germline V gene data show CDR1 as PRHDT and CDR2 as FYEKMQ (reference sequence). The CDR3 runs to 16 residues.

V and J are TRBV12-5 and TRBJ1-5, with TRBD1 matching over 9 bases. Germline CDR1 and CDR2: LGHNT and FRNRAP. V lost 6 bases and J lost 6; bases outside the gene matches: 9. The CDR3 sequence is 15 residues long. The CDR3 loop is CASGDSGTGLQPQHF. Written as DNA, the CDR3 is TGTGCTAGTGGCGATTCCGGGACAGGGCTTCAGCCCCAGCATTTT.

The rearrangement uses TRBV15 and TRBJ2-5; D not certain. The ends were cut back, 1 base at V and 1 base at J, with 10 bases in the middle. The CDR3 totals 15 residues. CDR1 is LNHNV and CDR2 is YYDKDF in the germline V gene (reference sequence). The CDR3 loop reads CATSRVPGGQETQYF. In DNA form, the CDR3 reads TGTGCCACCAGCAGAGTCCCAGGTGGCCAAGAGACCCAGTACTTC.

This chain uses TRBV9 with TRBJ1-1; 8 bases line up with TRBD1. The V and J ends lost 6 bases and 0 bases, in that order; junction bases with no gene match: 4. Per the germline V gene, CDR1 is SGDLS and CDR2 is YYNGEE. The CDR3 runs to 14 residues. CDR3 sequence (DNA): TGTGCCAGCACCGGGGACAGGTTGAACACTGAAGCTTTCTTT. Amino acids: CASTGDRLNTEAFF.

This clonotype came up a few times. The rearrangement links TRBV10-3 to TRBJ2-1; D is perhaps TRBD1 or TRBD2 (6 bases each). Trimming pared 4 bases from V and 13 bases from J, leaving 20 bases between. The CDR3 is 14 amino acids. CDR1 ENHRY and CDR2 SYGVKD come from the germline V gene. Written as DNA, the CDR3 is TGTGCCATCAGTGGGCGAGGGGGGTCAGGTGGACAGTTCTTC. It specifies CAISGRGGSGGQFF.

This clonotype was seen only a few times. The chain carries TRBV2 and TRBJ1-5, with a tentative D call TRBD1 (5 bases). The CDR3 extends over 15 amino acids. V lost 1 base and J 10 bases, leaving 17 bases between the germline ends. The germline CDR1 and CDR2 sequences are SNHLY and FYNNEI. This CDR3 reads CASSEGTGVLGPQHF. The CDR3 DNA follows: TGTGCCAGCAGTGAAGGAACAGGCGTTCTTGGACCCCAGCATTTT.

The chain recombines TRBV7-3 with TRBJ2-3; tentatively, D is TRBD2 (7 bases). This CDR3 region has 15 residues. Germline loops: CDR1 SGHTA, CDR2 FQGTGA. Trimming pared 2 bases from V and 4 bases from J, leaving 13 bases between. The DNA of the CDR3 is TGTGCCAGCAGCTTAGCCGGGGGGCTCGCAGATACGCAGTATTTT. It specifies CASSLAGGLADTQYF.

CDR3 nucleotides: TGCGCCAGCAGCGCACAGGTGGCGAATGGCTACACCTTC. Translated, it gives CASSAQVANGYTF. The rearrangement joins TRBV5-1 to TRBJ1-2; D possibly corresponds to TRBD1 (5 bases). The CDR3 covers 13 residues. Per the germline V gene, CDR1 is SGHRS and CDR2 is YFSETQ. Trimming shortened V by 4 bases and J by 6 bases, and 13 bases separated the two germline ends.

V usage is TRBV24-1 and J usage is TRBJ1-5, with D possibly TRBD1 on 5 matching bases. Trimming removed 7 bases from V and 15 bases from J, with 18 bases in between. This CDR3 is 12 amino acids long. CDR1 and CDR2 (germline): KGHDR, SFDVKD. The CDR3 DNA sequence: TGTGCCACCAGAGACAGCCACAATGCCTGGCATTTT. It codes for CATRDSHNAWHF.

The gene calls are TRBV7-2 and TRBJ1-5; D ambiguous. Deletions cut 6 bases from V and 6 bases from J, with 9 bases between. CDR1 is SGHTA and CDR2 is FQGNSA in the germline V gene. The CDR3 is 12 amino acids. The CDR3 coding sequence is TGTGCCAGCAGTTACAACGCTCAGCCCCAGCATTTT. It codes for CASSYNAQPQHF.

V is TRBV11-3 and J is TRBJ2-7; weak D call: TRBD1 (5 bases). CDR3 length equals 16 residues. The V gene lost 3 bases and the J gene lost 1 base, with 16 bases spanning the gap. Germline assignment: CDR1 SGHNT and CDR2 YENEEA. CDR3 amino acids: CASSFFKGALSYEQYF. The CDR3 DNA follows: TGTGCCAGCAGCTTTTTTAAAGGGGCCCTTTCCTACGAGCAGTACTTC. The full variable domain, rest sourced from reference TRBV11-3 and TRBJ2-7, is EAGVVQSPRYKIIEKKQPVAFWCNPISGHNTLYWYLQNLGQGPELLIRYENEEAVDDSQLPKDRFSAERLKGVDSTLKIQPAELGDSAVYLCASSFFKGALSYEQYFGPGTRLTVT.

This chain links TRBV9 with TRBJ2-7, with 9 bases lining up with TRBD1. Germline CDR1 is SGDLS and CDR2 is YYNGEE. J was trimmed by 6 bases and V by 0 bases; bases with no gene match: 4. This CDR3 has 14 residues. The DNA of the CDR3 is TGTGCCAGCAGCGTAGAGAACAGGGGGCCCGAGCAGTACTTC. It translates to CASSVENRGPEQYF.

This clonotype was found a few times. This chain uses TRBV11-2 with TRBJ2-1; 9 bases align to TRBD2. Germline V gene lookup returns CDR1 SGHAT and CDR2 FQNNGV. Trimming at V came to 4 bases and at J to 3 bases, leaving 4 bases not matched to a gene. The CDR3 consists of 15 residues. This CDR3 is CASSYSGGNYNEQFF. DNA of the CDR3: TGTGCCAGCAGCTATAGCGGGGGCAACTACAATGAGCAGTTCTTC.

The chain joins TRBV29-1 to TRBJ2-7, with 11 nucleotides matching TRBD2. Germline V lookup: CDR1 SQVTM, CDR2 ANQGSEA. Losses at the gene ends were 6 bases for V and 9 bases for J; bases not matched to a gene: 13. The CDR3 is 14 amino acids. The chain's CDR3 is CSVVGVSGRAWQYF. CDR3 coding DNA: TGCAGCGTGGTGGGGGTTAGCGGGAGGGCCTGGCAGTACTTC.

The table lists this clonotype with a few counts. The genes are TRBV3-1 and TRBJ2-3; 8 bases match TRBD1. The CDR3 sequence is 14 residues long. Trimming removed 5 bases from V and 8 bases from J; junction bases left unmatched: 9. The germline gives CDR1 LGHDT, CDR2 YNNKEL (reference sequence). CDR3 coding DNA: TGTGCCAGCAGCAGGGGGACAGGCGAGTTTACGCAGTATTTT. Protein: CASSRGTGEFTQYF.

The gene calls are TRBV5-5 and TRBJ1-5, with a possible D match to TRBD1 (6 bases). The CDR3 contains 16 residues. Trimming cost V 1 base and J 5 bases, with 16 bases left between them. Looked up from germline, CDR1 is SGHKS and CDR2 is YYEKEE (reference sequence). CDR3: CASSLHIGGWDQPQHF. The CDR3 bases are TGTGCCAGCAGCTTGCATATAGGGGGTTGGGATCAGCCCCAGCATTTT.

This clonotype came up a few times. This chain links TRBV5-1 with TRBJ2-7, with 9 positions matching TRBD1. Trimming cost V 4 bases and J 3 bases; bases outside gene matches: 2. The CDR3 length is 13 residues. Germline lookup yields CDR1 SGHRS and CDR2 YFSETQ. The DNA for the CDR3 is TGCGCCAGCAGCGGGGACAGGGACTACGAGCAGTACTTC. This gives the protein CASSGDRDYEQYF.

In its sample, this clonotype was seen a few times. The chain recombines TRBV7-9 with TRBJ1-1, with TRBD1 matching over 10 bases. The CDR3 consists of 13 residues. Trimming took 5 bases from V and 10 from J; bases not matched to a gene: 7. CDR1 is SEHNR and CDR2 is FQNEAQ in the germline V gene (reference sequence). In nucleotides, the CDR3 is TGTGCCAGCAGCATACCGGGACAGGGGCTAGCTTTCTTT. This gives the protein CASSIPGQGLAFF. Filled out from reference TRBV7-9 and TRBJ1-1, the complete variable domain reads DTGVSQNPRHKITKRGQNVTFRCDPISEHNRLYWYRQTLGQGPEFLTYFQNEAQLEKSRLLSDRFSAERPKGSFSTLEIQRTEQGDSAMYLCASSIPGQGLAFFGQGTRLTVV.